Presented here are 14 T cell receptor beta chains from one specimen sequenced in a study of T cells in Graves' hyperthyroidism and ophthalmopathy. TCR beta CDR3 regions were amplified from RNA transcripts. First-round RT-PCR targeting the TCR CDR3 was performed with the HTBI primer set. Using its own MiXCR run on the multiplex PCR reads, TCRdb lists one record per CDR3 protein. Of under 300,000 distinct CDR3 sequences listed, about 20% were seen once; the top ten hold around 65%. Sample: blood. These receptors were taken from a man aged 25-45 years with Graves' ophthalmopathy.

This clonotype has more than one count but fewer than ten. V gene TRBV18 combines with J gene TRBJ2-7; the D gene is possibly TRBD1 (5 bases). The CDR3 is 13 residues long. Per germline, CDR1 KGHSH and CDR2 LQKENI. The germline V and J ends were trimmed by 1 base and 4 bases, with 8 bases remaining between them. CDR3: CASSPRGPYEQYF. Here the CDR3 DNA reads TGTGCCAGCTCACCACGGGGCCCTTACGAGCAGTACTTC.

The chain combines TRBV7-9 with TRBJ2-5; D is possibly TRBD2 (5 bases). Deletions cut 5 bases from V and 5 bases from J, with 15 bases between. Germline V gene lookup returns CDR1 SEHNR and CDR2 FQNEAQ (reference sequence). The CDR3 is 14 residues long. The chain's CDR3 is CASSGEKGRETQYF. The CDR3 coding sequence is TGTGCCAGCAGCGGGGAGAAGGGTCGGGAGACCCAGTACTTC.

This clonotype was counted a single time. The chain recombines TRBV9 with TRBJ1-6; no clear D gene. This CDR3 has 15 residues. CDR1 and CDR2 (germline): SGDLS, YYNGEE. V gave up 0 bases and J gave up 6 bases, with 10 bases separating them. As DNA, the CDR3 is TGTGCCAGCAGCGTAGAGTACAGCACTAATTCACCCCTCCACTTT. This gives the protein CASSVEYSTNSPLHF.

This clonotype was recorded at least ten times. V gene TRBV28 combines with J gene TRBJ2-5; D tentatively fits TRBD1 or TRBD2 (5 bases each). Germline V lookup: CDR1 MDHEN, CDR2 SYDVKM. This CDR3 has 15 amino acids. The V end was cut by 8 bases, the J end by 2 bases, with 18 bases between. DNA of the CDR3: TGTGCCAGCCAAGACGCAGGGAGTGGACAAGAGACCCAGTACTTC. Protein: CASQDAGSGQETQYF.

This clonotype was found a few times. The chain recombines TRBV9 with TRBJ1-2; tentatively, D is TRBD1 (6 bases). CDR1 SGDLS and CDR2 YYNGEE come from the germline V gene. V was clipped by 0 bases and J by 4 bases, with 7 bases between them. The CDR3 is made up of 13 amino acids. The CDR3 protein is CASSVEQGYGYTF. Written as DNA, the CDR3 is TGTGCCAGCAGCGTAGAACAGGGCTATGGCTACACCTTC.

The DNA for the CDR3 is TGTGCCAGCAGCTTCGAGGGCGGAGGAGACACTGAAGCTTTCTTT. It specifies CASSFEGGGDTEAFF. This chain uses TRBV5-8 with TRBJ1-1; D gene unclear. Trimming took 2 bases from V and 3 from J, leaving 14 bases between them. Looked up from germline, CDR1 is SGHTS and CDR2 is YDEGEE. There are 15 residues in the CDR3.

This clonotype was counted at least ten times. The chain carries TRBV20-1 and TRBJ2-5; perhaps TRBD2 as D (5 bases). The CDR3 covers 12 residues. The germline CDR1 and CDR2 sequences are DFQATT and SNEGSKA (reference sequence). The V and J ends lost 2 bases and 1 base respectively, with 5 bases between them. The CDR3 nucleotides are TGCAGTGCTAGAAGCGGCCAAGAGACCCAGTACTTC. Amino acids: CSARSGQETQYF.

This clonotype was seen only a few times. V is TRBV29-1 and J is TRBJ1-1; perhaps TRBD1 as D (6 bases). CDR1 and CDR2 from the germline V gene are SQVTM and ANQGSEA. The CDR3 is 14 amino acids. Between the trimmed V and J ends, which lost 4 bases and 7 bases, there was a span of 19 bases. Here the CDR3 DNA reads TGCAGCGTTGCAAATAGCGGGGGCGCGGGTGAAGCTTTCTTT. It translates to CSVANSGGAGEAFF.

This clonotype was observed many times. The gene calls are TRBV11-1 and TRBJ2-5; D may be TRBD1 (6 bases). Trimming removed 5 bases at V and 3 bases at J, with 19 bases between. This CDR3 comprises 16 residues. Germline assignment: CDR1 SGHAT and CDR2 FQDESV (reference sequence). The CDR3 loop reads CASSIGRGSRKETQYF. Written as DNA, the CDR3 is TGTGCCAGCAGCATTGGCAGGGGCAGCAGAAAAGAGACCCAGTACTTC.

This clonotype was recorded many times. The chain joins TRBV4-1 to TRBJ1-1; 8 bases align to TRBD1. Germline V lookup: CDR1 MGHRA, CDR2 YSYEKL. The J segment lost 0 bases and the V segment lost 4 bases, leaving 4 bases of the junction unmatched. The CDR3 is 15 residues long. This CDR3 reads CASSPRTGMNTEAFF. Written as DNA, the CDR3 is TGCGCCAGCAGCCCACGGACAGGGATGAACACTGAAGCTTTCTTT.

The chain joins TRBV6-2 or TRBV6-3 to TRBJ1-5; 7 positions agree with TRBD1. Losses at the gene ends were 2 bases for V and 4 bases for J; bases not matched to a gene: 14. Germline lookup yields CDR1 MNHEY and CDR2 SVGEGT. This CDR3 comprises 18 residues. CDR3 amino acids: CASSYPSGTVIVNQPQHF. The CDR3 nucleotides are TGTGCCAGCAGTTACCCTAGCGGGACAGTTATCGTTAATCAGCCCCAGCATTTT.

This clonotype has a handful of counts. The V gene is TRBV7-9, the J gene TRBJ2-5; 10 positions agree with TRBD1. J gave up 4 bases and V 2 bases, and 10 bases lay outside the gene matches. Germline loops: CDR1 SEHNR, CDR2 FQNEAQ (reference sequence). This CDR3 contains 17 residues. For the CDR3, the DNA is TGTGCCAGCAGCTTACCATCGACAGGGGGCGCGGGAGAGACCCAGTACTTC. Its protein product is CASSLPSTGGAGETQYF. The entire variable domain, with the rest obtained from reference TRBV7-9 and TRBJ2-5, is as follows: DTGVSQNPRHKITKRGQNVTFRCDPISEHNRLYWYRQTLGQGPEFLTYFQNEAQLEKSRLLSDRFSAERPKGSFSTLEIQRTEQGDSAMYLCASSLPSTGGAGETQYFGPGTRLLVL.

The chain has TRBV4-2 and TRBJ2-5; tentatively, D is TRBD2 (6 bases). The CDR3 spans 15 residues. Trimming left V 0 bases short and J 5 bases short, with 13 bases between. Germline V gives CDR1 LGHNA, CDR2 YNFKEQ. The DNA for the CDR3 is TGTGCCAGCAGCCAAGACGGGGGAAGGATCGAGACCCAGTACTTC. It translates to CASSQDGGRIETQYF.

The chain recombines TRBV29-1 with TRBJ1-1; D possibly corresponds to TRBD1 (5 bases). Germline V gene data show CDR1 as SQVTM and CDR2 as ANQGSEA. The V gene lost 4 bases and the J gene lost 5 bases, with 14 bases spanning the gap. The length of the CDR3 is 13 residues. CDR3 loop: CSVVDMGETEAFF. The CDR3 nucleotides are TGCAGCGTTGTGGACATGGGGGAAACTGAAGCTTTCTTT.